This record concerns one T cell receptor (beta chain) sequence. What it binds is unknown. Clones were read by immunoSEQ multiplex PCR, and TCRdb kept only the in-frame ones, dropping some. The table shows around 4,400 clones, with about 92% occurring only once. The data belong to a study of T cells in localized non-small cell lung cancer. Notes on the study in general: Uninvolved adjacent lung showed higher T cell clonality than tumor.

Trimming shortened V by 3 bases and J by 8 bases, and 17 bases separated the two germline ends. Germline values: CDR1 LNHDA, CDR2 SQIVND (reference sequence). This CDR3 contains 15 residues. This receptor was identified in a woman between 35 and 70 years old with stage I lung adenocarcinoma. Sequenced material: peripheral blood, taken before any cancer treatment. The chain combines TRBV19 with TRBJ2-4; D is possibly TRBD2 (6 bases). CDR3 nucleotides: TGTGCCAGTAGTATTCCCCAGGGTACGGGGGACATTCAGTACTTC. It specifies CASSIPQGTGDIQYF.